The 25 T cell receptor beta chains presented below share a single source sample, sequenced in a study of molecular identifiers for immune sequencing clone quantification. MiXCR, applied by TCRdb to the PCR reads, yields one record per CDR3 protein. The data show some 97,000 distinct CDR3 sequences, roughly a quarter seen once. Sequencing was done on a sample of naive CD8+ T cells from blood, with Jurkat cell RNA spiked in. Subset defined: FACS-sorted CD8+CD4-CCR7+CD45RA+ naive T cells. The source is a human donor in good health. Some libraries in this study had Jurkat cell RNA spiked in.

This clonotype was counted ten times or more. The gene calls are TRBV4-1 and TRBJ1-1; D is ambiguous. Germline V gene sequence: CDR1 MGHRA, CDR2 YSYEKL. CDR3 length equals 14 residues. The V gene lost 4 bases and the J gene lost 4 bases, with 13 bases spanning the gap. CDR3 sequence reads: CASSRKDDSTEAFF. The CDR3 DNA is TGCGCCAGCAGCCGGAAGGACGATAGCACTGAAGCTTTCTTT.

Many counts were recorded for this clonotype. The chain carries TRBV6-2 or TRBV6-3 and TRBJ2-3; a weak D match, TRBD2 (5 bases). V lost 2 bases, J lost 4 bases, and 16 bases lay in between. Germline V gene lookup returns CDR1 MNHEY and CDR2 SVGEGT. CDR3 length: 16 residues. The DNA of the CDR3 is TGTGCCAGCAGTTACCTACGGGGAGTCGCGTCAGATACGCAGTATTTT. Protein sequence: CASSYLRGVASDTQYF.

With respect to this clonotype: Possible read error: a much larger clone is one base away. The V and J genes are TRBV12-3 or TRBV12-4 and TRBJ1-4; no reliable D call. This CDR3 has 17 amino acids. CDR3 sequence reads: CACSPSPGTLTNEKLFF. DNA for the CDR3: TGTGCCTGCAGCCCTAGTCCAGGAACCTTAACTAATGAAAAACTGTTTTTT.

Comments on this clonotype: The CDR3 does not end in the conserved phenylalanine or tryptophan, so this is likely a read error. This sequence joins TRBV30 and TRBJ1-1, with 8 bases that match TRBD1. Germline V lookup: CDR1 GTSNPN, CDR2 SVGIG (reference sequence). CDR3 length equals 14 residues. V lost 2 bases, J lost 6 bases, and 8 bases stayed unmatched. For the CDR3, the DNA is TGTGCCTGGAGTCCCGGGACAGGACGGCCTGAAGCTTTCTCT. Translation gives CAWSPGTGRPEAFS.

Concerning this clonotype: Being one base from a much bigger clone, this may be a read error. The conserved final phenylalanine or tryptophan is absent from the CDR3, which likely points to a read error. The V call is TRBV20-1, the J call TRBJ2-3; TRBD1 is a possible D gene (6 bases). The CDR3 length is 15 residues. Germline CDR1 is DFQATT and CDR2 is SNEGSKA (reference sequence). V dropped 2 bases and J dropped 1 base, with 13 bases sitting between them. CDR3 sequence (DNA): TGCAGTGCTAGAAAGTCACAGGGCCGCACAGATACGCAGTATCTT. Its protein is CSARKSQGRTDTQYL.

This clonotype has ten or more counts. The genes are TRBV7-9 and TRBJ1-1; TRBD1 might be the D (6 bases). The length of the CDR3 is 17 residues. V lost 5 bases, J lost 1 base, and 20 bases lay in between. Germline-derived CDR1 and CDR2 are SEHNR and FQNEAQ (reference sequence). CDR3: CASSTLQDSLKNTEAFF. CDR3 in DNA: TGTGCCAGCAGCACACTCCAGGACAGTCTAAAGAACACTGAAGCTTTCTTT.

Points on this clonotype: It may be a read error: a sequence one base away is much more abundant. The rearrangement joins TRBV6-2 or TRBV6-3 to TRBJ1-5; D ambiguous. This CDR3 is 19 amino acids long. Germline V lookup: CDR1 MNHEY, CDR2 SVGEGT. In DNA form, the CDR3 reads TGTGCCAGCAGTTACGATACGGCCATCCTGGGTGGTCGCAATCAGTCCCAGCATTTT. It translates to CASSYDTAILGGRNQSQHF.

The table lists this clonotype with many counts. V and J are TRBV20-1 and TRBJ1-5; 7 nucleotides align to TRBD1. The CDR3 consists of 16 residues. CDR1 DFQATT and CDR2 SNEGSKA come from the germline V gene (reference sequence). V shed 3 bases and J 0 bases; nucleotides not matched to a gene: 8. The CDR3 region is CSARDGTVYSNQPQHF. As DNA, the CDR3 is TGCAGTGCTAGGGACGGGACAGTTTATAGCAATCAGCCCCAGCATTTT.

This clonotype occurred many times. This sequence joins TRBV4-3 and TRBJ1-2; D gene unclear. This CDR3 is 17 amino acids long. The germline V gene has CDR1 LGHNA and CDR2 YSLEER. Trimming removed 0 bases from V and 4 bases from J, with 18 bases in between. CDR3 amino acids: CASSQDSGPRDPYGYTF. The CDR3 nucleotides are TGCGCCAGCAGCCAAGATTCCGGACCGAGGGATCCCTATGGCTACACCTTC.

The genes are TRBV6-5 and TRBJ2-7; tentatively, D is TRBD1 (6 bases). Per the germline V gene, CDR1 is MNHEY and CDR2 is SVGAGI. The CDR3 extends over 18 amino acids. The CDR3: CAAVTRRVYRESSYEQYF. CDR3 nucleotides: TGTGCAGCAGTTACTCGAAGGGTTTACAGGGAGAGCTCCTACGAGCAGTACTTC.

In its sample, this clonotype was seen once. The junction departs from the called germline gene at one end, perhaps through a read error. The genes are TRBV24-1 and TRBJ2-3, with D perhaps TRBD1 (5 bases). The CDR3 is 15 residues long. CDR1 is KGHDR and CDR2 is SFDVKD in the germline V gene. CDR3 loop: CATSDRRVSTGTQYF. For the CDR3, the DNA is TGTGCCACCAGTGATCGTCGGGTTAGCACAGGTACGCAGTATTTT.

This chain links TRBV11-2 with TRBJ2-3; 11 bases align to TRBD2. The CDR3 is made up of 15 amino acids. The junction had 9 bases not matched to a gene; V was cut back by 5 bases and J by 8 bases. Germline V gene data show CDR1 as SGHAT and CDR2 as FQNNGV. The CDR3 reads CASSGLAGGPGTQYF. CDR3 nucleotides: TGTGCCAGCAGCGGTCTAGCGGGGGGTCCAGGTACGCAGTATTTT. Supplemented by reference TRBV11-2 and TRBJ2-3, the full variable domain reads EAGVAQSPRYKIIEKRQSVAFWCNPISGHATLYWYQQILGQGPKLLIQFQNNGVVDDSQLPKDRFSAERLKGVDSTLKIQPAKLEDSAVYLCASSGLAGGPGTQYFGPGTRLTVL.

This clonotype was seen repeatedly, ten times or more. The chain uses TRBV15 and TRBJ1-2; D is unclear. Trimming removed 0 bases at V and 3 bases at J, with 11 bases between. In germline, CDR1 is LNHNV, CDR2 YYDKDF (reference sequence). This CDR3 is built from 15 residues. The CDR3 DNA reads as TGTGCCACCAGCAGAGATTTTGCGGAACACTATGGCTACACCTTC. Encoded protein: CATSRDFAEHYGYTF.

The chain has TRBV27 and TRBJ2-7; 8 nucleotides match TRBD1. Germline loops: CDR1 MNHEY, CDR2 SMNVEV (reference sequence). The CDR3 is 15 amino acids. V shed 4 bases, J shed 5 bases, and the junction held 10 bases outside the gene matches. CDR3 nucleotide sequence: TGTGCCAGCAGTTCTCTCGGGACAGGTGACCACGAGCAGTACTTC. This codes for CASSSLGTGDHEQYF.

The table lists this clonotype with a few counts. V gene TRBV12-3 or TRBV12-4 combines with J gene TRBJ2-3; TRBD2 matches 9 bases. This CDR3 spans 18 amino acids. The J segment lost 1 base and the V segment lost 5 bases, leaving 13 bases of the junction unmatched. Written as DNA, the CDR3 is TGTGCCAGCAGTCCGGAGTACCTTAGCGGGGGTGGCACAGATACGCAGTATTTT. Translated: CASSPEYLSGGGTDTQYF.

In this sample, this clonotype turned up a few times. The chain recombines TRBV20-1 with TRBJ2-7; 8 nucleotides agree with TRBD2. CDR1 and CDR2 (germline): DFQATT, SNEGSKA (reference sequence). The trim removed 6 bases at V and 0 bases at J, leaving 7 bases unmatched. The CDR3 runs 14 residues. The CDR3: CSASGGLSSYEQYF. The CDR3 nucleotides read TGCAGTGCCTCGGGGGGGCTGAGCTCCTACGAGCAGTACTTC.

This clonotype occurred a few times. The conserved final phenylalanine or tryptophan is absent from the CDR3, which likely points to a read error. The V and J genes are TRBV20-1 and TRBJ1-1; D not certain. Germline V CDR1 and CDR2: DFQATT, SNEGSKA (reference sequence). This CDR3 region has 12 residues. Trimming took 1 base from V and 1 from J, leaving 4 bases between them. Written as DNA, the CDR3 is TGCAGTGCTAGAGGGGGGAACACTGAAGCTTTCCTT. Amino acids: CSARGGNTEAFL.

The V gene is TRBV29-1, the J gene TRBJ2-1, with 9 nucleotides matching TRBD1. Germline CDR1 and CDR2: SQVTM and ANQGSEA. CDR3 length equals 15 residues. The junction had 8 bases not matched to a gene; V was cut back by 5 bases and J by 3 bases. The DNA of the CDR3 is TGCAGCGTTCAGGGGGACAGGGAATACTACAATGAGCAGTTCTTC. The encoded protein is CSVQGDREYYNEQFF.

This clonotype appeared many times. This rearrangement joins TRBV5-6 to TRBJ1-4; 9 bases align to TRBD1. Germline V gene data show CDR1 as SGHDT and CDR2 as YYEEEE. J gave up 3 bases and V 4 bases, and 7 bases lay outside the gene matches. There are 16 residues in the CDR3. Written as DNA, the CDR3 is TGTGCCAGCAGCAGAGGACAGGGGCAAGCTAATGAAAAACTGTTTTTT. It specifies CASSRGQGQANEKLFF.

Notes on this clonotype: A much larger clone differs by one base, so this may be a read error. The J gene is TRBJ1-1, the V gene TRBV7-9; no clear D gene. Germline V CDR1 and CDR2: SEHNR, FQNEAQ (reference sequence). This CDR3 contains 16 residues. Deletions cut 4 bases from V and 0 bases from J, with 15 bases between. The CDR3 reads CASSSRRAGMNTEAFF. CDR3 nucleotide sequence: TGTGCCAGCAGCTCTCGACGGGCGGGGATGAACACTGAAGCTTTCTTT.

This clonotype was counted at least ten times. The chain uses TRBV7-9 and TRBJ2-7; D is perhaps TRBD1 (5 bases). The CDR3 covers 15 residues. The germline V and J ends were trimmed by 1 base and 2 bases, with 12 bases remaining between them. Germline V lookup: CDR1 SEHNR, CDR2 FQNEAQ (reference sequence). The CDR3 loop reads CASSLVGHSTYEQYF. CDR3 DNA: TGTGCCAGCAGCTTAGTAGGACACAGTACCTACGAGCAGTACTTC. Looking up the rest from reference TRBV7-9 and TRBJ2-7 gives the full variable domain: DTGVSQNPRHKITKRGQNVTFRCDPISEHNRLYWYRQTLGQGPEFLTYFQNEAQLEKSRLLSDRFSAERPKGSFSTLEIQRTEQGDSAMYLCASSLVGHSTYEQYFGPGTRLTVT.

This clonotype has ten or more counts. The rearrangement joins TRBV9 to TRBJ2-7; 9 positions agree with TRBD2. The CDR3 extends over 14 amino acids. The V gene's germline CDR1 is SGDLS and CDR2 YYNGEE. J was trimmed by 6 bases and V by 0 bases; bases with no gene match: 4. The CDR3 DNA follows: TGTGCCAGCAGCGTAGGCGGGGGGGGTGCCGAGCAGTACTTC. This encodes CASSVGGGGAEQYF.

This clonotype was observed many times. The chain employs TRBV27 and TRBJ2-6; D is unclear. This CDR3 has 19 amino acids. Germline CDR1 reads MNHEY; CDR2 reads SMNVEV (reference sequence). V lost 5 bases and J 2 bases, leaving 22 bases between the germline ends. The CDR3 DNA sequence: TGTGCCAGCAGTCCGGTTACACCCTCTCAAGCTCCTGGGGCCAACGTCCTGACTTTC. As protein: CASSPVTPSQAPGANVLTF.

In this sample, this clonotype turned up many times. CDR3 residues: CSARLASPYEQYF. In nucleotides, the CDR3 is TGCAGTGCTAGACTAGCGTCCCCCTACGAGCAGTACTTC. The rearrangement joins TRBV20-1 to TRBJ2-7, with a possible D match to TRBD2 (6 bases). Germline V gene lookup returns CDR1 DFQATT and CDR2 SNEGSKA (reference sequence). The germline V and J ends were trimmed by 2 bases and 2 bases, with 10 bases remaining between them. The CDR3 length is 13 residues.

This clonotype was detected a few times. The chain uses TRBV7-3 and TRBJ2-1, with D maybe TRBD1 (5 bases). V was clipped by 5 bases and J by 7 bases, with 9 bases between them. This CDR3 has 12 amino acids. Germline V CDR1 and CDR2: SGHTA, FQGTGA. The CDR3 here is CASSDDSNEQFF. The DNA for the CDR3 is TGTGCCAGCAGCGATGACAGTAATGAGCAGTTCTTC.